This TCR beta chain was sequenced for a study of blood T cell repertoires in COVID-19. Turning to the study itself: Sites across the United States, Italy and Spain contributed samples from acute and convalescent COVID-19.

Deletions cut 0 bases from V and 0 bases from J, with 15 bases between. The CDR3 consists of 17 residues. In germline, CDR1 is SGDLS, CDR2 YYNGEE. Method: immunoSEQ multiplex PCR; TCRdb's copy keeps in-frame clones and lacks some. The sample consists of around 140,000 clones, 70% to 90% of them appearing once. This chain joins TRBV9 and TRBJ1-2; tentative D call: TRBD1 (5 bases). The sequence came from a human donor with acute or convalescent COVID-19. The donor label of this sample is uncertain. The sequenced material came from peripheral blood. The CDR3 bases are TGTGCCAGCAGCGTAGCTTTATCCGGGGGGGCTAACTATGGCTACACCTTC. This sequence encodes CASSVALSGGANYGYTF.